The TCR beta chain under discussion was sequenced for a study of blood T cell repertoires in COVID-19 (TCRdb year 2020). About the investigation overall: Samples from collaborators originated in the United States, Italy and Spain and spanned both the acute and convalescent phases of COVID-19. Samples came from the ongoing ImmuneRACE study (first 160 participants) plus 1,254 subjects from 6 global collaborators. The sample metadata nearly always contained a de-identified subject ID, COVID-19 status, age in years and sex. The dataset comprised deeply sampled blood TCRbeta repertoires from subjects exposed to, actively infected with, or recovered from COVID-19. Where HLA class I and class II types were available, the types were taken from metadata supplied by the sample provider, not from assay-based typing. The prospective study material was composed of cDNA or gDNA derived from T cells, B-cell-depleted T cells, or PBMCs. The repertoires were made available in a free public database intended to serve as a resource for research on the immune response to SARS-CoV-2. Beyond this particular receptor, the publication reports: The amount of clinical and demographic metadata varied by source and participant and was provided uncurated.

TCRbeta CDR3 regions were amplified from genomic DNA by means of the immunoSEQ Assay, a bias-controlled multiplex PCR. The authors' analysis ran thus. The number of nucleated cells in each sample was estimated from the amplification of reference gene primers within the assay. Sequence reads were collapsed and filtered to measure the absolute abundance of every unique TCRbeta CDR3 rearrangement. For each sample, productive Simpson clonality was calculated by taking the square root of Simpson's diversity index across productive rearrangements. The source is immuneACCESS, and TCRdb retained only in-frame sequences with V and J called. Part of the clones is not carried over; for the studies checked, unresolved V genes explain less than half of this, and the remainder is unexplained. V and J calls and clone size are copied from that table; D and trimming were computed from the DNA. The sample table lists about 100,000 clones, about 90% of them with a count of one. The ten most abundant clones make up 5% of the sample.

Comments on this clone: Its antigen target is currently unknown. Qualities for individual bases were not recorded, and no much larger clone is one base off.

CDR1 and CDR2 (MDHEN, SYDVKM) derive from the germline V gene. The junction shows trimming of 4 bases on V and 2 bases on J, plus 11 bases between the germline ends. The CDR3 covers 14 residues, taking in both the cysteine and the phenylalanine. Solely the CDR3 DNA is kept, with 42 bases framed from the first base. Each collaborating institution followed its own protocols to collect whole blood in K2EDTA tubes. Collaborator samples were shipped for TCRbeta analysis as frozen whole blood, isolated PBMCs, or DNA extracted from either sample type. The V and J segments used are TRBV28 and TRBJ2-5; the D gene lacks a confident call. This clonotype was obtained from a human donor in a cohort sampled during active COVID-19. Input material: peripheral blood. This receptor has the CDR3 CASSSRSDQETQYF. The nucleotides read TGTGCCAGCAGTTCACGGAGTGATCAAGAGACCCAGTACTTC. Outside the CDR3, residues come from the reference TRBV28 and TRBJ2-5 proteins, so the full variable domain is: DVKVTQSSRYLVKRTGEKVFLECVQDMDHENMFWYRQDPGLGLRLIYFSYDVKMKEKGDIPEGYSVSREKKERFSLILESASTNQTSMYLCASSSRSDQETQYFGPGTRLLVL.